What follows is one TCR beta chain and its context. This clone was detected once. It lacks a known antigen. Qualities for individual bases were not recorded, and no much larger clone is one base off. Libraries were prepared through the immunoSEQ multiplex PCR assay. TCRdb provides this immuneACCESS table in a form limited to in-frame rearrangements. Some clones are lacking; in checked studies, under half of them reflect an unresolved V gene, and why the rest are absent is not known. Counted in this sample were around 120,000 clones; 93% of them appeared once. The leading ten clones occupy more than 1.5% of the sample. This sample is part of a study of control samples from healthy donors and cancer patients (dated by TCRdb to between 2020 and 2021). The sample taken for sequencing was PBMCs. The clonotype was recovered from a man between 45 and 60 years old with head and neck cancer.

The CDR3 amino acid sequence is: CASSVDVGITEAFF. Here is the DNA: TGTGCCAGCAGCGTAGATGTGGGGATCACTGAAGCTTTCTTT. Rearrangement joined TRBV9 to TRBJ1-1, with the D gene not confidently named. Per the germline V gene, SGDLS is the CDR1 and YYNGEE is the CDR2. The CDR3, from cysteine to phenylalanine, totals 14 residues. Only CDR3 DNA is held: 42 bases, read in frame from base 1. Trimming removed 0 bases from V and 4 bases from J, leaving 10 bases between the germline ends.